This paragraph covers one T cell receptor (beta chain) sequence. The protocol was immunoSEQ multiplex PCR, while the TCRdb copy is restricted to in-frame clones and leaves out a portion. The sample contains approximately 69,000 clones, about four fifths of which appear only once. This sample is part of a study of blood T cell repertoires in COVID-19. Study overall: There were acute and convalescent COVID-19 samples, and they came from the United States, Italy and Spain.

Trimming took 2 bases from V and 4 from J; bases not matched to a gene: 8. Germline CDR1 and CDR2: KGHSH and LQKENI. The length of the CDR3 is 16 residues. V gene TRBV18 combines with J gene TRBJ1-3; 7 positions match TRBD1. The clonotype was recovered from a human donor in a cohort sampled during active COVID-19. Sequences were obtained from peripheral blood. This chain's CDR3 is CASSPNRQGVGNTIYF. The CDR3 DNA reads TGTGCCAGCTCACCAAACAGACAGGGTGTGGGAAACACCATATATTTT.